The 16 T cell receptor beta chains listed next were all sequenced from one sample in a study of CD8 T cells in Susac syndrome. The RNA input was roughly 0.5 to 1 ug, and it was reverse transcribed with random hexamers. Each CDR3 protein is one row after TCRdb ran MiXCR on the immunoSEQ multiplex PCR reads. This sample has 250,000 or so distinct CDR3 sequences, with 80% to 95% found just once. The sequencing input was CD4+ T cells from PBMCs. These receptors were collected from a human donor with multiple sclerosis.

The CDR3 sequence: CASSFADYNEQFF. For the CDR3, the DNA is TGTGCCAGCAGCTTCGCAGACTACAATGAGCAGTTCTTC. The chain links TRBV7-9 to TRBJ2-1; D gene unclear. V was pared by 3 bases and J by 3 bases, with 6 bases between. The CDR3 spans 13 residues. Germline V gene sequence: CDR1 SEHNR, CDR2 FQNEAQ (reference sequence).

V is TRBV29-1 and J is TRBJ2-3; TRBD1 is a possible D gene (5 bases). Per the germline V gene, CDR1 is SQVTM and CDR2 is ANQGSEA. The length of the CDR3 is 15 residues. The germline V and J ends were trimmed by 1 base and 2 bases, with 13 bases remaining between them. The CDR3 DNA reads TGCAGCGTTGAAGGCGGCAGGGCGGACACAGATACGCAGTATTTT. Protein product: CSVEGGRADTDTQYF.

The chain joins TRBV6-5 to TRBJ1-3, with D hard to call. This CDR3 contains 15 residues. V gave up 0 bases and J gave up 2 bases, with 8 bases separating them. The germline V gene encodes CDR1 MNHEY and CDR2 SVGAGI. The CDR3 coding sequence is TGTGCCAGCAGTTACTCGGACGGCACTGGAAACACCATATATTTT. Protein product: CASSYSDGTGNTIYF.

The genes are TRBV5-1 and TRBJ1-2; 9 nucleotides line up with TRBD1. The CDR3 consists of 15 residues. The V and J ends lost 6 bases and 1 base, in that order; junction bases with no gene match: 7. The germline V gene encodes CDR1 SGHRS and CDR2 YFSETQ. CDR3 coding DNA: TGCGCCAGCACCTCGGGACAGGGTCTTAACTATGGCTACACCTTC. Translating it yields CASTSGQGLNYGYTF.

The chain uses TRBV29-1 and TRBJ1-2; TRBD1 is a possible D gene (6 bases). Germline CDR1 and CDR2: SQVTM and ANQGSEA. With 3 bases removed from V and 2 bases from J, the gap between germline ends came to 7 bases. The CDR3 has 12 residues. CDR3 sequence reads: CSVDQGNYGYTF. The DNA of the CDR3 is TGCAGCGTTGACCAGGGGAACTATGGCTACACCTTC.

V is TRBV27 and J is TRBJ2-3, with 7 bases aligning to TRBD1. Germline CDR1 MNHEY, CDR2 SMNVEV (reference sequence). This CDR3 contains 15 residues. The V segment lost 2 bases and the J segment 5 bases; nucleotides outside the gene matches: 7. The CDR3 is CASSLRRQGVDTQYF. CDR3 sequence (DNA): TGTGCCAGCAGTTTAAGGAGACAGGGTGTAGATACGCAGTATTTT.

The count of this clonotype is one. DNA for the CDR3: TGCAGCGTTGAAAGTCTCGGGGGTTATGGCTACACCTTC. Translated, it gives CSVESLGGYGYTF. The rearrangement uses TRBV29-1 and TRBJ1-2, with D possibly being TRBD1 (5 bases). Trimming removed 2 bases at V and 5 bases at J, with 12 bases between. This CDR3 region has 13 residues. Germline V gives CDR1 SQVTM, CDR2 ANQGSEA.

The V call is TRBV20-1, the J call TRBJ1-4; D is unresolved. Germline lookup yields CDR1 DFQATT and CDR2 SNEGSKA (reference sequence). This CDR3 has 17 residues. V lost 0 bases and J 0 bases, leaving 14 bases between the germline ends. This CDR3 reads CSAREDIWGATNEKLFF. The CDR3 DNA sequence: TGCAGTGCTAGAGAGGATATTTGGGGAGCAACTAATGAAAAACTGTTTTTT.

The chain is built from TRBV20-1 and TRBJ1-4; the match to TRBD1 covers 7 bases. Germline values: CDR1 DFQATT, CDR2 SNEGSKA (reference sequence). The length of the CDR3 is 15 residues. V lost 0 bases to trimming and J lost 5 bases; unmatched junction nucleotides: 6. In DNA, the CDR3 is TGCAGTGCTAGAGATACGGTCAGGGGGAATGAAAAACTGTTTTTT. Amino acids: CSARDTVRGNEKLFF.

V and J are TRBV3-1 and TRBJ2-3; TRBD2 agrees at 10 bases. Germline CDR1 and CDR2: LGHDT and YNNKEL (reference sequence). V lost 1 base, J lost 4 bases, and 8 bases stayed unmatched. The CDR3 length is 17 residues. In nucleotides, the CDR3 is TGTGCCAGCAGCCAAGGAAGGACTAGCGGAGGGGCAGATACGCAGTATTTT. Amino acids: CASSQGRTSGGADTQYF.

The CDR3 DNA reads TGTGCCAGCAGCCCCGGGTTATCTTCGGACACTGAAGCTTTCTTT. Translating gives CASSPGLSSDTEAFF. The chain combines TRBV9 with TRBJ1-1; D call uncertain. The CDR3 contains 15 residues. Trimming took 4 bases from V and 3 from J, leaving 16 bases between them. CDR1 and CDR2 (germline): SGDLS, YYNGEE.

This sequence joins TRBV23-1 and TRBJ2-3, with TRBD2 identical over 8 bases. TRBV23-1 is an ORF, with its function uncertain. The CDR3 is made up of 16 amino acids. With 1 base clipped from V and 3 bases from J, the junction kept 6 bases outside the gene matches. CDR3 sequence (DNA): TGCGCCAGCAGTCAATGGTCACTAGCGGCGACAGATACGCAGTATTTT. Amino acids: CASSQWSLAATDTQYF.

The rearrangement links TRBV9 to TRBJ2-2; weak D call: TRBD1 (6 bases). The germline V and J ends were trimmed by 2 bases and 0 bases, with 14 bases remaining between them. The CDR3 spans 17 residues. Germline loops: CDR1 SGDLS, CDR2 YYNGEE. CDR3 region: CASSVDGTPTNTGELFF. The CDR3 DNA follows: TGTGCCAGCAGCGTCGATGGGACACCTACGAACACCGGGGAGCTGTTTTTT.

The rearrangement links TRBV12-3 or TRBV12-4 to TRBJ1-4; weak D call: TRBD1 (6 bases). V lost 8 bases, J lost 5 bases, and 15 bases lay in between. The CDR3 runs to 14 residues. CDR3 protein: CASGPGGPNEKLFF. Here the CDR3 DNA reads TGTGCCAGCGGGCCGGGGGGCCCCAATGAAAAACTGTTTTTT.

The genes are TRBV30 and TRBJ1-5; TRBD1 agrees at 7 bases. The V and J ends lost 6 bases and 7 bases, in that order; junction bases with no gene match: 6. The CDR3 contains 12 residues. Germline V lookup: CDR1 GTSNPN, CDR2 SVGIG (reference sequence). CDR3 in amino acids: CACQTGMQPQHF. Here the CDR3 DNA reads TGTGCCTGCCAGACAGGGATGCAGCCCCAGCATTTT.

The DNA of the CDR3 is TGCGCCAGCAGCTCGACAGGGGCTACGAACACCGGGGAGCTGTTTTTT. This encodes CASSSTGATNTGELFF. This chain connects TRBV5-1 to TRBJ2-2; 8 bases agree with TRBD1. The CDR3 spans 16 residues. Trimming cost V 3 bases and J 0 bases; bases outside gene matches: 4. CDR1 and CDR2 (germline): SGHRS, YFSETQ. The whole variable domain, remainder taken from reference TRBV5-1 and TRBJ2-2, is KAGVTQTPRYLIKTRGQQVTLSCSPISGHRSVSWYQQTPGQGLQFLFEYFSETQRNKGNFPGRFSGRQFSNSRSEMNVSTLELGDSALYLCASSSTGATNTGELFFGEGSRLTVL.